What follows are 14 T cell receptor beta chains derived from one specimen sequenced in a study of cytomegalovirus exposure and HLA in healthy donors. The primer mix had 60 Vbeta and 13 Jbeta primers. Produced via immunoSEQ multiplex PCR; TCRdb's table is partial and in-frame only. The sample has some 250,000 clones, 82% seen once. Specimen: PBMCs. These receptors came from a woman between 40 and 55 years old in good health and CMV-seropositive.

The CDR3 loop reads CASSIPGGVHEKLFF. The CDR3 DNA sequence: TGTGCCAGCAGCATACCAGGGGGAGTGCATGAAAAACTGTTTTTT. The chain recombines TRBV9 with TRBJ1-4, with TRBD1 matching over 7 bases. There are 15 residues in the CDR3. The J segment lost 6 bases and the V segment lost 4 bases, leaving 9 bases of the junction unmatched. Germline lookup yields CDR1 SGDLS and CDR2 YYNGEE. The full variable domain, rest sourced from reference TRBV9 and TRBJ1-4, is DSGVTQTPKHLITATGQRVTLRCSPRSGDLSVYWYQQSLDQGLQFLIQYYNGEERAKGNILERFSAQQFPDLHSELNLSSLELGDSALYFCASSIPGGVHEKLFFGSGTQLSVL.

This clone showed up just a few times. The chain links TRBV5-5 to TRBJ2-5, with D possibly being TRBD1 (6 bases). Trimming shortened V by 4 bases and J by 8 bases, and 18 bases separated the two germline ends. CDR1 is SGHKS and CDR2 is YYEKEE in the germline V gene (reference sequence). The CDR3 sequence is 14 residues long. The CDR3, as DNA: TGTGCCAGCAGCATCGAACAGGGTCCAAGCACCCAGTACTTC. It specifies CASSIEQGPSTQYF.

The chain combines TRBV6-1 with TRBJ2-5; 12 nucleotides agree with TRBD2. This CDR3 is built from 15 residues. Germline values: CDR1 MNHNS, CDR2 SASEGT. J was trimmed by 4 bases and V by 6 bases; bases with no gene match: 6. The CDR3 coding sequence is TGTGCCAGCAGCCCTAGCGGGGGGGCTGGAGAGACCCAGTACTTC. This sequence encodes CASSPSGGAGETQYF.

The rearrangement uses TRBV4-1 and TRBJ2-7; 9 bases are a match to TRBD2. This CDR3 is 17 amino acids long. The junction had 15 bases not matched to a gene; V was cut back by 5 bases and J by 4 bases. Germline V CDR1 and CDR2: MGHRA, YSYEKL. The CDR3 nucleotides read TGCGCCAGCAGCTGGCGGGGGGGGGACGCCGGCGATTACGAGCAGTACTTC. It encodes CASSWRGGDAGDYEQYF.

With respect to this clone: This specimen includes other DNA sequences encoding the same CDR3. The chain is built from TRBV7-3 and TRBJ2-1; possible D gene TRBD2, 5 bases. The V and J ends lost 0 bases and 0 bases respectively, with 6 bases between them. Looked up from germline, CDR1 is SGHTA and CDR2 is FQGTGA. The CDR3 contains 15 residues. CDR3 in amino acids: CASSLTGSSYNEQFF. The CDR3, as DNA: TGTGCCAGCAGCTTAACGGGGAGCTCCTACAATGAGCAGTTCTTC.

The V and J genes are TRBV27 and TRBJ1-5, with D unresolved. The CDR3 totals 13 residues. Germline-derived CDR1 and CDR2 are MNHEY and SMNVEV (reference sequence). V was cut by 2 bases and J by 11 bases, with 13 bases left in between. CDR3 amino acids: CASSLSTTGTQHF. CDR3 nucleotides: TGTGCCAGCAGTTTAAGTACAACCGGGACCCAGCATTTT.

J is TRBJ2-1 and V is TRBV4-1; 10 bases are shared with TRBD2. Germline V gene sequence: CDR1 MGHRA, CDR2 YSYEKL. The CDR3 consists of 17 residues. The junction had 9 bases not matched to a gene; V was cut back by 1 base and J by 6 bases. CDR3 coding DNA: TGCGCCAGCAGCCAAGTCCCTCTAGCGGGGGCCTCCAATGAGCAGTTCTTC. Protein sequence: CASSQVPLAGASNEQFF.

The rearrangement joins TRBV10-3 to TRBJ2-7, with D possibly TRBD1 on 6 matching bases. Between the trimmed V and J ends, which lost 9 bases and 3 bases, there was a span of 12 bases. The V gene's germline CDR1 is ENHRY and CDR2 SYGVKD. The CDR3 runs to 12 residues. The CDR3 region is CAITDSYYEQYF. CDR3 DNA: TGTGCCATAACGGACAGCTACTACGAGCAGTACTTC.

V usage is TRBV6-5 and J usage is TRBJ2-5; D gene uncertain. Trimming left V 6 bases short and J 0 bases short, with 11 bases between. The CDR3 contains 14 residues. CDR1 is MNHEY, CDR2 SVGAGI, per germline. The CDR3 sequence is CASSPDWYQETQYF. In nucleotides, the CDR3 is TGTGCCAGCAGCCCCGACTGGTACCAAGAGACCCAGTACTTC.

This clone was counted a few times. V and J are TRBV4-2 and TRBJ2-7, with 8 bases aligning to TRBD2. J gave up 0 bases and V 4 bases, and 8 bases lay outside the gene matches. The CDR3 extends over 16 amino acids. The germline CDR1 and CDR2 sequences are LGHNA and YNFKEQ. Here the CDR3 reads CASSLRTSSSSYEQYF. CDR3 nucleotides: TGTGCCAGCAGCCTCAGGACTAGCTCAAGCTCCTACGAGCAGTACTTC.

The count of this clone is one. The gene calls are TRBV27 and TRBJ2-7; tentatively, D is TRBD1 (6 bases). Germline CDR1 is MNHEY and CDR2 is SMNVEV (reference sequence). CDR3 length equals 15 residues. V lost 6 bases and J 0 bases, leaving 15 bases between the germline ends. The CDR3 loop is CASRQPTGPSYEQYF. In nucleotides, the CDR3 is TGTGCCAGCAGACAACCCACAGGGCCCTCCTACGAGCAGTACTTC.

The rearrangement links TRBV7-2 to TRBJ1-1; a weak D match, TRBD1 (5 bases). V shed 7 bases and J shed 3 bases, with 15 bases lying between them. This CDR3 has 14 residues. Per germline, CDR1 SGHTA and CDR2 FQGNSA. The CDR3 loop is CASNVGQQYTEAFF. The CDR3 DNA reads as TGTGCCAGCAACGTAGGACAACAGTACACTGAAGCTTTCTTT.

V gene TRBV6-5 combines with J gene TRBJ1-6; no clear D. V gave up 6 bases and J gave up 4 bases, with 7 bases separating them. Germline V gene lookup returns CDR1 MNHEY and CDR2 SVGAGI. The CDR3 has 13 residues. The CDR3 nucleotides read TGTGCCAGCAGAACAGAGTATAATTCACCCCTCCACTTT. Translation gives CASRTEYNSPLHF.

This chain links TRBV6-1 with TRBJ1-2; 7 nucleotides match TRBD1. V was pared by 9 bases and J by 5 bases, with 9 bases of the junction left unmatched. Germline values: CDR1 MNHNS, CDR2 SASEGT. The CDR3 is 13 amino acids. DNA of the CDR3: TGTGCCAGTATAATGACAGGGCGTTATGGCTACACCTTC. Protein sequence: CASIMTGRYGYTF.